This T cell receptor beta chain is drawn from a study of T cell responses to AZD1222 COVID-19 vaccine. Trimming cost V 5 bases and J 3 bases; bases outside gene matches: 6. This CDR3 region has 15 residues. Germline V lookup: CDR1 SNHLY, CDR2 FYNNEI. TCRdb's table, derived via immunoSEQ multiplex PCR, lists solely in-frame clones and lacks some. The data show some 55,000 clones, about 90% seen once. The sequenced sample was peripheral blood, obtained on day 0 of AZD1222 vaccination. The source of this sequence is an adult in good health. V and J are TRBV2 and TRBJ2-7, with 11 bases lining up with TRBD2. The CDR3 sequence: CASSWGLADNYEQYF. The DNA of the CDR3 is TGTGCCAGCAGTTGGGGACTAGCGGATAACTACGAGCAGTACTTC.